These T cell receptor beta chains were read from a single sample in a study of blood T cell repertoires in COVID-19. The protocol was immunoSEQ multiplex PCR, while the TCRdb copy is restricted to in-frame clones and leaves out a portion. This sample has under 300,000 clones; less than 90% occur once, and the top ten carry approximately 12%. The sample taken for sequencing was peripheral blood. Source of these receptors: a woman aged 25 to 39 with COVID-19, enrolled during active disease. Each CDR3 is given with its conserved first and last residue. The order of the fields is clone size, J gene, D gene, V gene, CDR3 protein, CDR3 DNA. The D gene is left open where the match is weak. A clone size is listed for some rows: how often the clone was seen (once, few, many), or a class if it is expanded.

NA	TRBJ2-4	TRBD2	TRBV3-1/TRBV3-2	CASSLSSGLAKNIQYF	TGTGCCAGCAGCCTGTCTAGCGGACTAGCCAAAAACATTCAGTACTTC
NA	TRBJ2-7	TRBD1	TRBV7-9	CASSLEGAHLYEQYF	TGTGCCAGCAGCTTAGAGGGGGCCCACCTCTACGAGCAGTACTTC
NA	TRBJ2-1	NA	TRBV11-2	CASSLDRDNEQFF	TGTGCCAGCAGCTTAGACCGGGACAATGAGCAGTTCTTC
many	TRBJ2-7	TRBD1	TRBV11-2	CASSPGAGGTYEQYF	TGTGCCAGCAGCCCCGGGGCAGGGGGAACCTACGAGCAGTACTTC
NA	TRBJ2-5	NA	TRBV5-1	CASFDSLQETQYF	TGCGCCAGCTTCGACAGCCTCCAAGAGACCCAGTACTTC
NA	TRBJ1-5	TRBD1	TRBV27	CASSPSAQGVGNQPQHF	TGTGCCAGCAGTCCCTCAGCCCAGGGGGTAGGTAATCAGCCCCAGCATTTT
NA	TRBJ2-7	TRBD2	TRBV7-9	CASSLTGGAEQYF	TGTGCCAGCAGCCTAACCGGGGGGGCCGAGCAGTACTTC
NA	TRBJ1-2	TRBD1	TRBV9	CASSVDPGTGRPSPF	TGTGCCAGCAGCGTAGACCCCGGGACAGGACGTCCTAGCCCTTTC
NA	TRBJ2-5	NA	TRBV2	CASSEAGRGTQYF	TGTGCCAGCAGTGAGGCGGGCAGAGGTACCCAGTACTTC
NA	TRBJ1-6	NA	TRBV27	CASSLQAISPLHF	TGTGCCAGCAGTTTACAGGCAATCTCACCCCTCCACTTT
once	TRBJ2-3	NA	TRBV19	CASSMGRGRVTDTQYF	TGTGCCAGTAGTATGGGCAGGGGACGGGTCACAGATACGCAGTATTTT
NA	TRBJ2-7	TRBD1	TRBV27	CASSLWGTGSYEQYF	TGTGCCAGCAGTTTATGGGGGACAGGGTCCTACGAGCAGTACTTC
NA	TRBJ1-2	NA	TRBV6-5	CASSRDKAQGYTF	TGTGCCAGCAGTCGAGACAAGGCCCAAGGCTACACCTTC
NA	TRBJ2-3	NA	TRBV12-3/TRBV12-4	CASSLSPDTQYF	TGTGCCAGCAGTTTGTCTCCAGATACGCAGTATTTT
NA	TRBJ1-1	NA	TRBV5-1	CASSLSLNTEAFF	TGCGCCAGCAGCTTGTCGTTGAACACTGAAGCTTTCTTT
NA	TRBJ2-3	TRBD2	TRBV30	CAWSAGLAGGPTDTQYF	TGTGCCTGGAGTGCGGGACTAGCGGGGGGGCCTACAGATACGCAGTATTTT
NA	TRBJ1-4	TRBD1	TRBV6-2/TRBV6-3	CASSSKGALNEKLFF	TGTGCCAGCAGCTCGAAGGGGGCCTTGAATGAAAAACTGTTTTTT
NA	TRBJ2-7	NA	TRBV19	CASRPDRGFDEQYF	TGTGCCAGCCGCCCGGACCGGGGGTTCGACGAGCAGTACTTC
NA	TRBJ1-5	TRBD1	TRBV24-1	CAFTGQGVQPQHF	TGTGCCTTCACTGGACAGGGAGTCCAGCCCCAGCATTTT
NA	TRBJ2-7	TRBD1	TRBV11-2	CASSLGGTVDEQYF	TGTGCCAGCAGCTTAGGGGGGACAGTAGACGAGCAGTACTTC
NA	TRBJ1-3	NA	TRBV6-1	CASSEGGPGNTIYF	TGTGCCAGCAGTGAGGGGGGACCAGGAAACACCATATATTTT
NA	TRBJ1-2	TRBD1	TRBV9	CASSVAGTGGLAGYTF	TGTGCCAGCAGCGTAGCGGGGACAGGGGGCTTAGCTGGCTACACCTTC
NA	TRBJ2-7	NA	TRBV15	CATSRTGSRSYEQYF	TGTGCCACCAGCAGAACAGGGTCGCGGAGCTACGAGCAGTACTTC
NA	TRBJ2-7	NA	TRBV29-1	CSVARVNSYEQYF	TGCAGCGTTGCGAGGGTGAACTCCTACGAGCAGTACTTC
NA	TRBJ1-5	NA	TRBV19	CASSNQGYNQPQHF	TGTGCCAGTAGTAATCAGGGGTACAATCAGCCCCAGCATTTT
few	TRBJ1-1	NA	TRBV11-3	CASSFGELTEAFF	TGTGCCAGCAGCTTTGGGGAGCTCACTGAAGCTTTCTTT